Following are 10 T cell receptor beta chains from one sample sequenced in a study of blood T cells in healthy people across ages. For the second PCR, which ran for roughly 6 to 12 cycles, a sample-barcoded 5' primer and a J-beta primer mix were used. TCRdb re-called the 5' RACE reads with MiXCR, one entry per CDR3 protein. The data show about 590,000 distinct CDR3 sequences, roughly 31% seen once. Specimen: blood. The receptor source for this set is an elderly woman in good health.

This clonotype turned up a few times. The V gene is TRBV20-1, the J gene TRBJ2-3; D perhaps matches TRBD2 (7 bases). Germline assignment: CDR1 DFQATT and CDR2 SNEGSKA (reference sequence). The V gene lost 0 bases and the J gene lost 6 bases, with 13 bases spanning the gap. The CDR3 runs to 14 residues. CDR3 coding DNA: TGCAGTGCTAGAGATAGGGGGGGCGTGGATACGCAGTATTTT. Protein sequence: CSARDRGGVDTQYF.

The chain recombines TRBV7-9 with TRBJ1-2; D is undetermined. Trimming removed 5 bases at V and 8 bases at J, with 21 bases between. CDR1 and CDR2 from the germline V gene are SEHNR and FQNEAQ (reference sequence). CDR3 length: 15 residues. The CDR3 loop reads CASSKEGTVVEGYTF. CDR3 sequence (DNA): TGTGCCAGCAGCAAGGAGGGTACAGTAGTGGAAGGCTACACCTTC.

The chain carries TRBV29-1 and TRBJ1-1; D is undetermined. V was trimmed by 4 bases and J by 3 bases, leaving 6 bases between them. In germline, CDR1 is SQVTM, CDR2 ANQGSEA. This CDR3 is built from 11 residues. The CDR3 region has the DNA TGCAGCGTTGTAATGTACACTGAAGCTTTCTTT. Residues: CSVVMYTEAFF. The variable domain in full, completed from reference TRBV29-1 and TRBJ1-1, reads SAVISQKPSRDICQRGTSLTIQCQVDSQVTMMFWYRQQPGQSLTLIATANQGSEATYESGFVIDKFPISRPNLTFSTLTVSNMSPEDSSIYLCSVVMYTEAFFGQGTRLTVV.

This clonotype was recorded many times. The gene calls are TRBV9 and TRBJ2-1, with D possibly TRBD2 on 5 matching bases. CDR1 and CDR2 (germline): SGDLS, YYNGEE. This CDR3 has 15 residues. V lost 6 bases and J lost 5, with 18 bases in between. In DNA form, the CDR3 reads TGTGCCAGCACCCGACTGCCGGGGAATAACAATGAGCAGTTCTTC. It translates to CASTRLPGNNNEQFF.

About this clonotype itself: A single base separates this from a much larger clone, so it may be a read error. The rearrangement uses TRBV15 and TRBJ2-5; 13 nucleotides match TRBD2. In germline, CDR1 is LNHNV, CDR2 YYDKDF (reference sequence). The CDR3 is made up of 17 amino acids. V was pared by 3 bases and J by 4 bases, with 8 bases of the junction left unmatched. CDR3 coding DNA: TGTGCCACCAGCAGGGTGGCTGGGACTAGCGGGGCAGAGACCCAGTACTTC. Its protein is CATSRVAGTSGAETQYF.

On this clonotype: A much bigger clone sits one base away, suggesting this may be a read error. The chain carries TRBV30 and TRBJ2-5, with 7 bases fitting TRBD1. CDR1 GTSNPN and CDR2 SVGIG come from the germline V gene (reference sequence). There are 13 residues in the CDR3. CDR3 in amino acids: CAGRQGFGETQYF. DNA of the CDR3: TGTGCCGGGAGACAGGGCTTCGGGGAGACCCAGTACTTC.

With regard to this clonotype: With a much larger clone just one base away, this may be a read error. The CDR3 reads CASSGSALGFGQPRHF. CDR3 DNA sequence: TGTGCCAGCAGTGGGTCGGCCCTCGGTTTCGGCCAGCCCCGGCATTTT. The chain employs TRBV6-1 and TRBJ1-5; D not certain. From germline, CDR1 is MNHNS and CDR2 SASEGT. There are 16 residues in the CDR3.

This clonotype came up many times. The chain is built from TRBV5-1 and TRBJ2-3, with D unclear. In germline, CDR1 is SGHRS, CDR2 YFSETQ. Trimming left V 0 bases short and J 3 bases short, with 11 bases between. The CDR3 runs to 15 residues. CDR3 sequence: CASSLDSSITDTQYF. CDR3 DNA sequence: TGCGCCAGCAGCTTGGATAGCTCAATTACAGATACGCAGTATTTT.

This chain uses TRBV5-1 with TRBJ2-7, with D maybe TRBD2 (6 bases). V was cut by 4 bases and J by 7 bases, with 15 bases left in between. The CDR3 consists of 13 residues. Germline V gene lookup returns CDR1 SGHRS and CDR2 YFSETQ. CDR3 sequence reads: CASSISVSGEQYF. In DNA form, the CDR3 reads TGCGCCAGCAGCATCTCCGTCAGCGGGGAGCAGTACTTC.

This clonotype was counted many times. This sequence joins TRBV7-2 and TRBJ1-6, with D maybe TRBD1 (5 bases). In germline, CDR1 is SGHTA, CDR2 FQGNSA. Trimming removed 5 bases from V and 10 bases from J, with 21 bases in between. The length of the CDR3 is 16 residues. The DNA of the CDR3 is TGTGCCAGCAGCCCGGGGTTTTGGGGGATAGGATCACCCCTCCACTTT. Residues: CASSPGFWGIGSPLHF.